The present T cell receptor (beta chain) was sequenced within a study of blood T cell repertoires in COVID-19. Study overall: The cDNA or gDNA used as material had been derived from T cells, B-cell-depleted T cells, or PBMCs.

The repertoire was sequenced with immunoSEQ multiplex PCR; TCRdb's copy has only in-frame clones and lacks some. In the table there are about 280,000 clones, around 89% of which are singletons. Participants, about 18 to 100 years old, spanned around 26 US areas. Grouping used clinical history reported by participants in a survey and questionnaire. There are 14 residues in the CDR3. V was trimmed by 7 bases and J by 5 bases, leaving 17 bases between them. Germline V gene lookup returns CDR1 SGHAT and CDR2 FQNNGV. This clonotype was sampled from a woman aged 18 to 35 with acute COVID-19. The J gene is TRBJ1-1, the V gene TRBV11-2, with D maybe TRBD1 (5 bases). Sequenced input: PBMCs or T cells enriched from blood (not recorded which). CDR3 loop: CASNARAGITEAFF. The CDR3 DNA sequence: TGTGCCAGCAACGCACGGGCAGGGATTACTGAAGCTTTCTTT.